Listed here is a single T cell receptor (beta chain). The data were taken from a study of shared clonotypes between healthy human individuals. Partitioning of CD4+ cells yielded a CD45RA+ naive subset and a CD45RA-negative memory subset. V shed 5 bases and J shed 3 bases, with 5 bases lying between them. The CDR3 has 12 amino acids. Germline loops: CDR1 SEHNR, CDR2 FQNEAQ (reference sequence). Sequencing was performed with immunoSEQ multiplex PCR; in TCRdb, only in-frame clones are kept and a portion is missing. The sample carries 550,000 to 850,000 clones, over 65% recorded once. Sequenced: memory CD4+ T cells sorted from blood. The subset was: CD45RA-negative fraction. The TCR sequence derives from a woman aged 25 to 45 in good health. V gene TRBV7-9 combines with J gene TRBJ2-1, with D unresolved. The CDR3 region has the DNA TGTGCCAGCAGCCCAAACTACAATGAGCAGTTCTTC. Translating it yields CASSPNYNEQFF.